The 24 T cell receptor beta chains reported below all come from one sample, sequenced in a study of naive and memory T cell subsets. Study conclusions and caveats: Possibly reflecting memory cells re-expressing CD45RA, a few larger clonotypes occurred in naive repertoires, especially CD8.

Two oligonucleotides, mixed equimolar, formed the beta constant-region primer covering TRBC1 and TRBC2. Nested alpha and beta constant-region primers with the SP2 primer drove four PCR rounds on ligated cDNA. Using its own MiXCR run on the UMI-ligation and nested PCR reads, TCRdb lists one record per CDR3 protein. The sample lists approximately 150,000 distinct CDR3 sequences, 15% to 20% occurring once. No antigen is known for these receptors. Sample: naive CD8+ T cells from blood. The receptors stem from a human donor in good health.

The chain joins TRBV14 to TRBJ2-5; no firm D call. The V gene lost 0 bases and the J gene lost 5 bases, with 7 bases spanning the gap. Germline CDR1 is SGHDN and CDR2 is FVKESK. The CDR3 covers 13 residues. The CDR3 sequence: CASSQENVETQYF. CDR3 bases: TGTGCCAGCAGCCAAGAAAATGTTGAGACCCAGTACTTC.

This clonotype was picked up many times. The chain recombines TRBV6-5 with TRBJ2-2; TRBD1 aligns across 10 bases. This CDR3 region has 15 residues. Germline V gives CDR1 MNHEY, CDR2 SVGAGI. The J segment lost 5 bases and the V segment lost 2 bases, leaving 2 bases of the junction unmatched. This CDR3 is CASSYGQGGTGELFF. The CDR3 DNA sequence: TGTGCCAGCAGTTACGGACAGGGGGGGACCGGGGAGCTGTTTTTT.

The gene calls are TRBV30 and TRBJ1-1; 8 positions agree with TRBD1. CDR1 GTSNPN and CDR2 SVGIG come from the germline V gene (reference sequence). CDR3 size: 14 residues. J gave up 1 base and V 4 bases, and 5 bases lay outside the gene matches. DNA of the CDR3: TGTGCCTGGACGACAGGGGTTCAGAACACTGAAGCTTTCTTT. Translating it yields CAWTTGVQNTEAFF.

This clonotype appeared a few times. The chain combines TRBV18 with TRBJ1-1; possibly TRBD1 for D (5 bases). Trimming cost V 5 bases and J 6 bases, with 7 bases left between them. Germline values: CDR1 KGHSH, CDR2 LQKENI. This CDR3 has 11 amino acids. The CDR3, as DNA: TGTGCCAGCTCAGCGACAGCTGAAGCTTTCTTT. Its protein product is CASSATAEAFF.

There are a few counts of this clonotype. The chain couples TRBV20-1 to TRBJ2-1, with D unclear. Between the trimmed V and J ends, which lost 0 bases and 8 bases, there was a span of 14 bases. The CDR3 has 14 amino acids. Germline values: CDR1 DFQATT, CDR2 SNEGSKA (reference sequence). The CDR3 nucleotides read TGCAGTGCTAGAGATAGGGTGGGTCTCCATGAGCAGTTCTTC. Amino acids: CSARDRVGLHEQFF.

This clonotype has only a few counts. The chain recombines TRBV5-1 with TRBJ2-7, with TRBD1 matching over 10 bases. V trimming: 5 bases; J trimming: 7 bases; junction bases outside the gene matches: 12. The germline V gene encodes CDR1 SGHRS and CDR2 YFSETQ. CDR3 length: 15 amino acids. The CDR3 is CASRPPRDRGREQYF. The CDR3 DNA is TGCGCCAGCAGACCGCCCAGGGACAGGGGTAGGGAGCAGTACTTC.

This clonotype came up a few times. The CDR3 spells CASSPDHTGELFF. The CDR3 DNA is TGTGCCAGCAGCCCGGACCACACCGGGGAGCTGTTTTTT. This rearrangement joins TRBV11-2 to TRBJ2-2; D gene unclear. The CDR3 sequence is 13 residues long. CDR1 and CDR2 from the germline V gene are SGHAT and FQNNGV. Trimming left V 5 bases short and J 3 bases short, with 7 bases between.

The genes are TRBV6-5 and TRBJ2-3; D unclear. The germline gives CDR1 MNHEY, CDR2 SVGAGI. Between the trimmed V and J ends, which lost 2 bases and 3 bases, there was a span of 9 bases. There are 14 residues in the CDR3. DNA for the CDR3: TGTGCCAGCAGTTACGTGGCGTCTACAGATACGCAGTATTTT. Translation: CASSYVASTDTQYF.

The chain carries TRBV3-1 and TRBJ2-1, with 11 bases identical to TRBD2. V gave up 1 base and J gave up 4 bases; unmatched junction bases: 3. In germline, CDR1 is LGHDT, CDR2 YNNKEL (reference sequence). The CDR3 is 16 residues long. The CDR3 reads CASSQAGTSGYNEQFF. DNA for the CDR3: TGTGCCAGCAGCCAAGCCGGGACTAGCGGTTACAATGAGCAGTTCTTC.

This clonotype has only a few counts. The chain employs TRBV20-1 and TRBJ2-1; D is undetermined. Germline V CDR1 and CDR2: DFQATT, SNEGSKA (reference sequence). V dropped 0 bases and J dropped 5 bases, with 11 bases sitting between them. CDR3 length: 14 amino acids. This CDR3 reads CSARDWRRDNEQFF. The CDR3 DNA reads TGCAGTGCTAGAGATTGGCGCAGAGACAATGAGCAGTTCTTC.

This rearrangement joins TRBV27 to TRBJ2-1, with 7 nucleotides matching TRBD1. Germline CDR1 reads MNHEY; CDR2 reads SMNVEV (reference sequence). J was trimmed by 5 bases and V by 4 bases; bases with no gene match: 8. The CDR3 consists of 15 residues. The CDR3 reads CASSWGTVADNEQFF. The DNA of the CDR3 is TGTGCCAGCAGTTGGGGGACAGTGGCTGACAATGAGCAGTTCTTC.

This clonotype was observed many times. The chain joins TRBV20-1 to TRBJ2-7, with TRBD2 identical over 7 bases. J gave up 6 bases and V 6 bases, and 17 bases lay outside the gene matches. The CDR3 extends over 15 amino acids. Germline V gene sequence: CDR1 DFQATT, CDR2 SNEGSKA (reference sequence). The CDR3 loop reads CSARFAGEASAEQYF. In DNA form, the CDR3 reads TGCAGTGCCCGATTTGCGGGGGAGGCCTCCGCCGAGCAGTACTTC.

The chain joins TRBV28 to TRBJ2-1; D is perhaps TRBD2 (6 bases). The V and J ends lost 3 bases and 3 bases respectively, with 18 bases between them. This CDR3 has 17 residues. Germline CDR1 and CDR2: MDHEN and SYDVKM. The CDR3 bases are TGTGCCAGCAGTTTCCCCTCTGGCGGGGCTTACTACAATGAGCAGTTCTTC. It codes for CASSFPSGGAYYNEQFF. Based on the CDR3 plus reference TRBV28 and TRBJ2-1, the full variable domain is DVKVTQSSRYLVKRTGEKVFLECVQDMDHENMFWYRQDPGLGLRLIYFSYDVKMKEKGDIPEGYSVSREKKERFSLILESASTNQTSMYLCASSFPSGGAYYNEQFFGPGTRLTVL.

The chain recombines TRBV5-6 with TRBJ2-7; TRBD1 matches at 9 bases. The CDR3 has 13 residues. J lost 11 bases, V lost 4 bases, and 10 bases had no gene match. Germline V gene sequence: CDR1 SGHDT, CDR2 YYEEEE. DNA of the CDR3: TGTGCCAGCAGCGGGGACTTCGGACAGGGGAAGTACTTC. Protein sequence: CASSGDFGQGKYF.

The chain has TRBV4-3 and TRBJ2-5; D uncertain. V was trimmed by 0 bases and J by 5 bases, leaving 10 bases between them. Per the germline V gene, CDR1 is LGHNA and CDR2 is YSLEER. The CDR3 has 14 amino acids. DNA of the CDR3: TGCGCCAGCAGCCAAGATCTGGTGGCGGAGACCCAGTACTTC. This translates into CASSQDLVAETQYF.

The J gene is TRBJ1-5, the V gene TRBV29-1; D not resolved. CDR1 and CDR2 from the germline V gene are SQVTM and ANQGSEA. Trimming stripped 5 bases from V and 2 bases from J, with 7 bases between. This CDR3 comprises 12 residues. DNA for the CDR3: TGCAGCGTTTTAGAGGGCAATCAGCCCCAGCATTTT. Translated: CSVLEGNQPQHF.

In its sample, this clonotype was seen many times. CDR3 loop: CASSPRGSLNEQFF. The CDR3 DNA follows: TGTGCCAGCAGCCCCAGAGGGAGTTTGAATGAGCAGTTCTTC. The V and J genes are TRBV5-6 and TRBJ2-1, with D possibly matching TRBD2 (5 bases). V was pared by 4 bases and J by 7 bases, with 15 bases between. The CDR3 sequence is 14 residues long. Germline CDR1 and CDR2: SGHDT and YYEEEE.

This clonotype was seen a handful of times. This chain joins TRBV10-3 and TRBJ1-1; no firm D call. Germline loops: CDR1 ENHRY, CDR2 SYGVKD. The CDR3 sequence is 14 residues long. Trimming removed 1 base at V and 1 base at J, with 7 bases between. The chain's CDR3 is CAISEYQPNTEAFF. The CDR3 region has the DNA TGTGCCATCAGTGAGTATCAACCGAACACTGAAGCTTTCTTT.

The V call is TRBV9, the J call TRBJ1-1, with 9 bases fitting TRBD1. This CDR3 comprises 15 residues. CDR1 is SGDLS and CDR2 is YYNGEE in the germline V gene. V was pared by 3 bases and J by 3 bases, with 6 bases of the junction left unmatched. This CDR3 reads CASSGMDRGDTEAFF. CDR3 in DNA: TGTGCCAGCAGCGGAATGGACAGGGGTGACACTGAAGCTTTCTTT.

The genes are TRBV20-1 and TRBJ1-1; the D is unclear. The V end was cut by 5 bases, the J end by 1 base, with 11 bases between. CDR1 and CDR2 from the germline V gene are DFQATT and SNEGSKA (reference sequence). CDR3 length: 13 residues. CDR3 residues: CSALDVRNTEAFF. Written as DNA, the CDR3 is TGCAGTGCTCTGGACGTTAGGAACACTGAAGCTTTCTTT.

V usage is TRBV4-3 and J usage is TRBJ2-5; 8 bases line up with TRBD2. The CDR3 extends over 15 amino acids. V lost 1 base to trimming and J lost 4 bases; unmatched junction nucleotides: 5. CDR1 and CDR2 from the germline V gene are LGHNA and YSLEER. The CDR3 region is CASSQAVLAAETQYF. The CDR3 DNA follows: TGCGCCAGCAGCCAAGCCGTACTAGCGGCAGAGACCCAGTACTTC.

The V gene is TRBV11-2, the J gene TRBJ2-5, with no clear D. V lost 3 bases and J 5 bases, leaving 7 bases between the germline ends. Germline lookup yields CDR1 SGHAT and CDR2 FQNNGV. The CDR3 is made up of 12 amino acids. In DNA form, the CDR3 reads TGTGCCAGCAGCTTTGGAGAGGAGACCCAGTACTTC. It specifies CASSFGEETQYF.

This clonotype was counted only a few times. The CDR3 coding sequence is TGTGCCAGCAGCTTAGAGCCCGAAGAGCGGGAGTTGGACGAGCAGTACTTC. Translated, it gives CASSLEPEERELDEQYF. The chain employs TRBV7-2 and TRBJ2-7, with TRBD2 identical over 8 bases. Germline values: CDR1 SGHTA, CDR2 FQGNSA. The length of the CDR3 is 17 residues. The J segment lost 5 bases and the V segment lost 1 base, leaving 13 bases of the junction unmatched.

This clonotype turned up a few times. CDR3 loop: CSVEQDYGYTF. The CDR3 DNA reads TGCAGCGTTGAGCAGGACTATGGCTACACCTTC. The chain employs TRBV29-1 and TRBJ1-2; no clear D gene. V was clipped by 3 bases and J by 3 bases, with 5 bases between them. Per germline, CDR1 SQVTM and CDR2 ANQGSEA. The CDR3 sequence is 11 residues long.